This TCR beta chain appears in the sequencing data of a study of cytomegalovirus exposure and HLA in healthy donors. Study details: A preliminary data release comprised tens of millions of unique TCRs obtained from HLA-typed donors. Findings and limits, study-wide: Reportedly, fewer N-insertions than the approximately 690-donor mean appeared in an Asian-associated ancestry cluster in a later analysis.

In germline, CDR1 is SNHLY, CDR2 FYNNEI. The junction had 4 bases not matched to a gene; V was cut back by 8 bases and J by 4 bases. CDR3 length: 13 amino acids. On this clone: What it recognizes is unknown.

60 Vbeta and 13 Jbeta primers were used in PCR. Sequencing was performed with immunoSEQ multiplex PCR; in TCRdb, only in-frame clones are kept and a portion is missing. The table lists tens of thousands of clones, 75% to 80% of them singletons. The source material was PBMCs. The source is a female donor in good health and CMV-seronegative. The V and J genes are TRBV2 and TRBJ2-1; 8 bases map to TRBD1. The CDR3 loop is CASQTGEYNEQFF. The CDR3 DNA sequence: TGTGCCAGCCAGACAGGGGAGTACAATGAGCAGTTCTTC.